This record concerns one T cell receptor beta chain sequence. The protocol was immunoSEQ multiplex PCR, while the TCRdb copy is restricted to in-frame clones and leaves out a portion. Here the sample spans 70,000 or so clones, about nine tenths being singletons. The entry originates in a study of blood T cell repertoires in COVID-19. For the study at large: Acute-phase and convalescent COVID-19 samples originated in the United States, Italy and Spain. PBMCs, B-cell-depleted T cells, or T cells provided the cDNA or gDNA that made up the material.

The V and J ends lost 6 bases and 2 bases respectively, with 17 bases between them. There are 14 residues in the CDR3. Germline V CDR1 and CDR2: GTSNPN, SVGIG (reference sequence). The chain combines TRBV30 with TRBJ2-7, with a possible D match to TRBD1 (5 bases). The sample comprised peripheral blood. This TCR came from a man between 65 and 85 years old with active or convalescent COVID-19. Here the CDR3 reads CACRGHFPPYEQYF. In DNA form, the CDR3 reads TGTGCCTGCAGAGGACATTTCCCCCCCTACGAGCAGTACTTC.